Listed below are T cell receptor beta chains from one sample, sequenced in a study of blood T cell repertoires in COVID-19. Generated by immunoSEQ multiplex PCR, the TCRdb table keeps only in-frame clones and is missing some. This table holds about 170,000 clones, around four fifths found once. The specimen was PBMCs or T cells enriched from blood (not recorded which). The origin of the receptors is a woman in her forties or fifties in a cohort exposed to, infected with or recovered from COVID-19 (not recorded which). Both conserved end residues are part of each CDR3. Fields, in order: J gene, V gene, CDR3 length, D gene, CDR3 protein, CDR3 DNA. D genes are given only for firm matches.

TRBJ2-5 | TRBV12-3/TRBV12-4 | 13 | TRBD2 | CASSLWGGETQYF | TGTGCCAGCAGCCTGTGGGGGGGAGAGACCCAGTACTTC
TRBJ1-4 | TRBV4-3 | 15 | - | CASSPRGVISEKLFF | TGCGCCAGCAGCCCCCGCGGGGTTATTAGTGAAAAACTGTTTTTT
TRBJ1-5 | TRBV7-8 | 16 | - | CASSLAGQGLNQPQHF | TGTGCCAGCAGCTTAGCGGGGCAGGGTCTCAATCAGCCCCAGCATTTT
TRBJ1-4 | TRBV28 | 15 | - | CASRPLGSTNEKLFF | TGTGCCAGCAGACCCCTGGGCAGCACTAATGAAAAACTGTTTTTT
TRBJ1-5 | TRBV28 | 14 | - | CASSLFQGNQPQHF | TGTGCCAGCAGTTTGTTTCAGGGCAATCAGCCCCAGCATTTT
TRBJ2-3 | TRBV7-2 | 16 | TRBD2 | CASSLGLAGVADTQYF | TGTGCCAGCAGCTTAGGACTAGCGGGAGTGGCAGATACGCAGTATTTT
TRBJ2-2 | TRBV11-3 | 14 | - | CASMREAGTGELFF | TGTGCCAGCATGAGGGAAGCTGGCACCGGGGAGCTGTTTTTT
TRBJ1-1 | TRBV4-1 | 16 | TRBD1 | CASSRETGLMNTEAFF | TGCGCCAGCAGCCGAGAGACAGGGCTCATGAACACTGAAGCTTTCTTT
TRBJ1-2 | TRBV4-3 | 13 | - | CASSQDRGDGYTF | TGCGCCAGCAGCCAAGACAGGGGTGACGGCTACACCTTC
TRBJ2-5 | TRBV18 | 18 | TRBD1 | CASSLYQPGTGARETQYF | TGTGCCAGCTCACTATACCAACCCGGGACAGGGGCTAGAGAGACCCAGTACTTC
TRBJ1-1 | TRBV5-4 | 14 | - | CASQGPSVPTEAFF | TGTGCCAGCCAAGGACCTAGCGTACCCACTGAAGCTTTCTTT
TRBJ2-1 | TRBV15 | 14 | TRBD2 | CATSRESGGDEQFF | TGTGCCACCAGCAGAGAGAGCGGGGGGGATGAGCAGTTCTTC
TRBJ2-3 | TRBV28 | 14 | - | CASRGAGDTDTQYF | TGTGCCAGCAGGGGGGCAGGAGACACAGATACGCAGTATTTT
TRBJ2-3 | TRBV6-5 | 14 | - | CASRKPRGTDTQYF | TGTGCCAGCAGAAAACCCCGGGGCACAGATACGCAGTATTTT